The 21 T cell receptor beta chains below were found in one sample sequenced in a study of blood T cell repertoires in COVID-19. Clones were read by immunoSEQ multiplex PCR, and TCRdb kept only the in-frame ones, dropping some. The data contain fewer than 200,000 clones, about nine tenths of them seen just once; the ten biggest clones take up 1.5% to 2%. The sequenced sample was peripheral blood. Receptors were obtained from a woman aged 45-59 years with acute or convalescent COVID-19.

This CDR3 reads CASSIRDRGLFDVLTF. CDR3 sequence (DNA): TGTGCCAGTAGTATACGGGACAGGGGGCTTTTTGACGTCCTGACTTTC. The V gene is TRBV19, the J gene TRBJ2-6; the match to TRBD1 covers 12 bases. V dropped 2 bases and J dropped 11; count of bases not matched to a gene: 7. From germline, CDR1 is LNHDA and CDR2 SQIVND (reference sequence). The CDR3 totals 16 residues.

Worth noting for this clone: The sample holds other DNA sequences that translate to the same CDR3. This sequence joins TRBV27 and TRBJ2-7; maybe TRBD2 (6 bases). CDR1 MNHEY and CDR2 SMNVEV come from the germline V gene (reference sequence). The germline V and J ends were trimmed by 2 bases and 3 bases, with 11 bases remaining between them. The CDR3 extends over 14 amino acids. CDR3 region: CASSLGQGGYEQYF. The CDR3 DNA reads as TGTGCCAGCAGTTTAGGGCAGGGAGGCTACGAGCAGTACTTC.

The chain is built from TRBV10-1 and TRBJ2-7, with D tentatively TRBD2 (5 bases). The CDR3 length is 13 residues. V was shortened by 5 bases and J by 2 bases, with 10 bases between the two germline ends. Germline V lookup: CDR1 WNHNN, CDR2 SYGVQD (reference sequence). The CDR3 DNA follows: TGCGCCAGCAGTAAGAGGGAGACCTACGAGCAGTACTTC. This sequence encodes CASSKRETYEQYF.

The chain joins TRBV30 to TRBJ1-4; D is possibly TRBD1 (5 bases). The length of the CDR3 is 12 residues. V lost 5 bases and J 5 bases, leaving 9 bases between the germline ends. Germline assignment: CDR1 GTSNPN and CDR2 SVGIG (reference sequence). The CDR3 here is CAWGHSNEKLFF. The CDR3 DNA sequence: TGTGCCTGGGGACACTCAAATGAAAAACTGTTTTTT.

The V gene is TRBV30, the J gene TRBJ1-5; 8 positions agree with TRBD1. This CDR3 is 13 amino acids long. The germline V gene has CDR1 GTSNPN and CDR2 SVGIG (reference sequence). J lost 5 bases, V lost 3 bases, and 3 bases had no gene match. The CDR3 sequence: CAWRTQGDQPQHF. CDR3 DNA sequence: TGTGCCTGGAGGACACAGGGGGATCAGCCCCAGCATTTT.

The sample holds one count of this clone. The rearrangement joins TRBV11-2 to TRBJ2-5; 7 bases are a match to TRBD2. The CDR3 spans 14 residues. V was pared by 6 bases and J by 4 bases, with 8 bases of the junction left unmatched. CDR1 is SGHAT, CDR2 FQNNGV, per germline. In nucleotides, the CDR3 is TGTGCCAGCAGTCTTCTGCCGGGGGGAGAGACCCAGTACTTC. Its translation is CASSLLPGGETQYF.

V gene TRBV5-4 combines with J gene TRBJ1-4, with 7 positions matching TRBD1. The V gene's germline CDR1 is SGHNT and CDR2 YYREEE (reference sequence). With 3 bases clipped from V and 8 bases from J, the junction kept 10 bases outside the gene matches. The length of the CDR3 is 15 residues. DNA of the CDR3: TGTGCCAGCAGCTCCGTTGACAGGGATCGAGAAAAACTGTTTTTT. Amino acid sequence: CASSSVDRDREKLFF.

The V gene is TRBV2, the J gene TRBJ2-5; 7 nucleotides line up with TRBD1. CDR3 length equals 11 residues. Germline CDR1 reads SNHLY; CDR2 reads FYNNEI. The V and J ends lost 6 bases and 5 bases, in that order; junction bases with no gene match: 0. Here the CDR3 reads CASSRGETQYF. CDR3 DNA sequence: TGTGCCAGCAGCAGGGGGGAGACCCAGTACTTC.

There are a few counts of this clone. The genes are TRBV12-5 and TRBJ1-5, with 7 bases aligning to TRBD1. V lost 6 bases, J lost 6 bases, and 5 bases stayed unmatched. This CDR3 has 13 amino acids. Germline CDR1 and CDR2: LGHNT and FRNRAP. The DNA of the CDR3 is TGTGCTAGTGGCCTGACAGGGATTCAGCCCCAGCATTTT. It yields the protein CASGLTGIQPQHF.

This clone was seen a few times. The chain has TRBV10-2 and TRBJ2-3; D unclear. Germline CDR1 is WSHSY and CDR2 is SAAADI. The CDR3 consists of 13 residues. V gave up 6 bases and J gave up 0 bases, with 7 bases separating them. The CDR3 sequence: CASRQASTDTQYF. The CDR3 coding sequence is TGCGCCAGCAGGCAGGCGAGCACAGATACGCAGTATTTT.

The CDR3 DNA is TGCGCCAGCAGCTTGGAGCCCAGGGGTGGGGAGACCCAGTACTTC. Translated: CASSLEPRGGETQYF. The chain has TRBV5-1 and TRBJ2-5; D is perhaps TRBD1 (6 bases). Germline-derived CDR1 and CDR2 are SGHRS and YFSETQ. Trimming removed 0 bases from V and 5 bases from J, with 14 bases in between. This CDR3 has 15 residues.

This clone is a singleton in its sample. V gene TRBV7-2 combines with J gene TRBJ1-4; TRBD1 aligns across 11 bases. J lost 7 bases, V lost 4 bases, and 5 bases had no gene match. The germline gives CDR1 SGHTA, CDR2 FQGNSA. This CDR3 region has 15 residues. The CDR3 sequence is CASSSGQGAGEKLFF. CDR3 nucleotides: TGTGCCAGCAGCTCAGGACAGGGGGCGGGTGAAAAACTGTTTTTT.

The chain's CDR3 is CASSESRSAGRDSHYNEQFF. The DNA for the CDR3 is TGCGCCAGCAGTGAGTCCAGGTCTGCCGGGCGGGACTCTCATTACAATGAGCAGTTCTTC. This chain uses TRBV10-1 with TRBJ2-1, with TRBD2 as a possible D gene (6 bases). V was clipped by 0 bases and J by 4 bases, with 25 bases between them. Germline V gene sequence: CDR1 WNHNN, CDR2 SYGVQD (reference sequence). CDR3 size: 20 residues.

The J gene is TRBJ1-6, the V gene TRBV5-1; 7 bases align to TRBD1. The J segment lost 0 bases and the V segment lost 5 bases, leaving 8 bases of the junction unmatched. Looked up from germline, CDR1 is SGHRS and CDR2 is YFSETQ. The CDR3 has 17 amino acids. In DNA form, the CDR3 reads TGCGCCAGCAGTTCGACAGGGCAGAGCTCCTATAATTCACCCCTCCACTTT. It codes for CASSSTGQSSYNSPLHF.

CDR3 nucleotide sequence: TGTGCCAGCAGCTTAAGAGGGACTAGACACAATGAGCAGTTCTTC. It translates to CASSLRGTRHNEQFF. The chain recombines TRBV7-2 with TRBJ2-1, with 8 bases matching TRBD2. The CDR3 is made up of 15 amino acids. Trimming took 2 bases from V and 5 from J; bases not matched to a gene: 5. The germline V gene has CDR1 SGHTA and CDR2 FQGNSA.

This clone was picked up one time. The J gene is TRBJ2-5, the V gene TRBV11-3, with D possibly matching TRBD1 (5 bases). Germline V CDR1 and CDR2: SGHNT, YENEEA. The CDR3 covers 14 residues. V lost 6 bases, J lost 5 bases, and 16 bases lay in between. CDR3 sequence (DNA): TGTGCCAGCAGTCAGGGTGGGCTACCGGAGACCCAGTACTTC. Translated, it gives CASSQGGLPETQYF. The full variable domain, completed using reference TRBV11-3 and TRBJ2-5, is EAGVVQSPRYKIIEKKQPVAFWCNPISGHNTLYWYLQNLGQGPELLIRYENEEAVDDSQLPKDRFSAERLKGVDSTLKIQPAELGDSAVYLCASSQGGLPETQYFGPGTRLLVL.

This clone showed up just once. The chain uses TRBV10-3 and TRBJ2-5; TRBD1 might be the D (6 bases). Trimming stripped 6 bases from V and 1 base from J, with 12 bases between. This CDR3 region has 14 residues. The V gene's germline CDR1 is ENHRY and CDR2 SYGVKD. In DNA form, the CDR3 reads TGTGCCATCAGCGGTGGACAGTTCCAAGAGACCCAGTACTTC. Translated, it gives CAISGGQFQETQYF.

This rearrangement joins TRBV25-1 to TRBJ2-7, with D tentatively TRBD2 (5 bases). This CDR3 is built from 15 residues. Germline assignment: CDR1 MGHDK and CDR2 SYGVNS. Trimming cost V 3 bases and J 2 bases, with 14 bases left between them. CDR3 nucleotides: TGTGCCAGCAGTGATGTGGCAGGAGGAGCCTACGAGCAGTACTTC. This translates into CASSDVAGGAYEQYF.

J is TRBJ1-5 and V is TRBV30, with TRBD1 matching 9 bases. V lost 1 base and J lost 5; bases outside the gene matches: 3. CDR1 and CDR2 from the germline V gene are GTSNPN and SVGIG (reference sequence). This CDR3 region has 14 residues. The CDR3 DNA follows: TGTGCCTGGAGTGAACAGGGGGCTGATCAGCCCCAGCATTTT. This sequence encodes CAWSEQGADQPQHF.

The chain carries TRBV5-1 and TRBJ1-1; TRBD1 matches 7 bases. Germline CDR1 and CDR2: SGHRS and YFSETQ. The length of the CDR3 is 18 residues. V trimming: 0 bases; J trimming: 2 bases; junction bases outside the gene matches: 13. The CDR3 bases are TGCGCCAGCAGCTTGGCCAACCAGGGGGTCGGTCTTAACACTGAAGCTTTCTTT. Its translation is CASSLANQGVGLNTEAFF.

This clone was detected only once. V gene TRBV19 combines with J gene TRBJ2-1, with D maybe TRBD2 (6 bases). Looked up from germline, CDR1 is LNHDA and CDR2 is SQIVND (reference sequence). CDR3 length: 17 residues. V lost 3 bases to trimming and J lost 0 bases, with 15 bases between them. CDR3 in amino acids: CASSMREAGISYNEQFF. For the CDR3, the DNA is TGTGCCAGTAGTATGCGGGAAGCGGGCATCTCCTACAATGAGCAGTTCTTC.